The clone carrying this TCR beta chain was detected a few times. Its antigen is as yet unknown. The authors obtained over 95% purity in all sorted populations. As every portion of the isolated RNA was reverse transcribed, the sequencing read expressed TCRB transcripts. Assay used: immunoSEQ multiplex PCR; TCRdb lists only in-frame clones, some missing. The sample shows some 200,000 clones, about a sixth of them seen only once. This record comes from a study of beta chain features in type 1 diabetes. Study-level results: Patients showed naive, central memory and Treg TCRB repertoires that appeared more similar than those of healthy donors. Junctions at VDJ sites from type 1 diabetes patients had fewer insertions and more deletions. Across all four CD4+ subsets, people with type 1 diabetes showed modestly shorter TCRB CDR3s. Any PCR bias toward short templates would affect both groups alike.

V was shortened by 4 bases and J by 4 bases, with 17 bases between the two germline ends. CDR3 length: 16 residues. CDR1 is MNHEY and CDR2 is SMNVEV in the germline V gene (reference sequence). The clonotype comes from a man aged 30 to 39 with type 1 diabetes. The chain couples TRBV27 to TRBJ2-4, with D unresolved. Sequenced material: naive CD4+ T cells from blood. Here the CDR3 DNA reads TGTGCCAGCAGTTCCGGGTTAGCTGCGGATAAAAACATTCAGTACTTC. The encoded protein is CASSSGLAADKNIQYF.